The next 2 T cell receptor beta chains were all read from a single sample in a study of response to subunit inactivated influenza vaccine. TCRdb fed the RT-PCR reads into MiXCR, producing one record per CDR3 protein. The data contain 650,000 to 800,000 distinct CDR3 sequences, less than 20% of them singletons. The input for sequencing was PBMCs from blood, taken roughly 5 days after vaccination. The source of these receptors is a man in his fifties or sixties who received an inactivated influenza vaccine.

This clonotype was recorded a few times. The rearrangement uses TRBV10-3 and TRBJ2-5, with a tentative D call TRBD1 (6 bases). V dropped 4 bases and J dropped 4 bases, with 13 bases sitting between them. The CDR3 consists of 14 residues. From germline, CDR1 is ENHRY and CDR2 SYGVKD. CDR3 bases: TGTGCCATCAGTGCTAGGGGGTCGGGAGAGACCCAGTACTTC. Residues: CAISARGSGETQYF.

The CDR3 spells CASSSLANRRHGYTF. In DNA, the CDR3 is TGTGCCAGCAGCTCACTCGCCAACAGGAGACATGGCTACACCTTC. The V call is TRBV11-2, the J call TRBJ1-2, with D maybe TRBD1 (5 bases). V lost 4 bases and J 6 bases, leaving 18 bases between the germline ends. Germline lookup yields CDR1 SGHAT and CDR2 FQNNGV. The CDR3 contains 15 residues.